The rows below give T cell receptor beta chains drawn from one sample of a study of blood T cell repertoires in COVID-19. Assay used: immunoSEQ multiplex PCR; TCRdb lists only in-frame clones, some missing. The sample has 200,000 to 300,000 clones, around 86% seen once. The specimen sequenced was peripheral blood. Receptors were obtained from a man aged 25-45 years who had recovered from COVID-19. Both conserved end residues are part of each CDR3. The order of the fields is D gene, V gene, clone size, J gene, CDR3 protein, CDR3 DNA. D genes are given only for firm matches. Size is omitted from some rows. Given values are once, few, many or a class for expanded clones.

>TRBD1|TRBV10-3|NA|TRBJ1-4
CAIAGGTNEKLFF
TGTGCCATAGCAGGGGGCACTAATGAAAAACTGTTTTTT
>NA|TRBV12-3/TRBV12-4|once|TRBJ1-5
CASSLGQNQPQHF
TGTGCCAGCAGTTTAGGCCAGAATCAGCCCCAGCATTTT
>NA|TRBV18|once|TRBJ2-7
CASSDSSSYEQYF
TGTGCCAGCTCCGACAGCAGCTCCTACGAGCAGTACTTC
>NA|TRBV19|NA|TRBJ1-4
CASQLQGNEKLFF
TGTGCCAGTCAGCTACAGGGTAATGAAAAACTGTTTTTT
>TRBD2|TRBV3-1/TRBV3-2|NA|TRBJ2-1
CASSQDRSGGGHEQFF
TGTGCCAGCAGCCAAGATCGCAGCGGGGGGGGCCATGAGCAGTTCTTC
>TRBD2|TRBV15|NA|TRBJ2-3
CATTYSGLAGTDTQYF
TGTGCCACCACCTACTCGGGACTAGCGGGGACAGATACGCAGTATTTT
>NA|TRBV6-5|NA|TRBJ1-5
CASSGGTGQPQHF
TGTGCCAGCAGCGGGGGGACCGGTCAGCCCCAGCATTTT
>TRBD1|TRBV9|NA|TRBJ1-6
CASSVGQGSPLHF
TGTGCCAGCAGCGTAGGACAGGGTTCACCCCTCCACTTT
>TRBD2|TRBV2|NA|TRBJ2-3
CASSSGRDTDTQYF
TGTGCCAGCTCTAGCGGTAGAGACACAGATACGCAGTATTTT
>TRBD2|TRBV3-1/TRBV3-2|NA|TRBJ2-5
CASQRGAGHQETQYF
TGTGCCAGCCAGCGGGGGGCTGGTCACCAAGAGACCCAGTACTTC
>TRBD1|TRBV15|few|TRBJ2-1
CATSRSRDRGNEQFF
TGTGCCACCAGCAGATCTAGGGACAGGGGGAATGAGCAGTTCTTC
>NA|TRBV21-1|NA|TRBJ2-7
CASSNSGQGAWEQYF
TGTGCCAGCAGCAATTCAGGACAGGGGGCGTGGGAGCAGTACTTC
>TRBD1|TRBV15|NA|TRBJ1-4
CATSRNPRQGDEKLFF
TGTGCCACCAGCAGAAACCCAAGACAGGGGGATGAAAAACTGTTTTTT
>TRBD1|TRBV18|NA|TRBJ1-5
CASSEGQGVLEQPQHF
TGTGCCAGCTCAGAAGGACAGGGCGTATTGGAGCAGCCCCAGCATTTT
>TRBD1|TRBV28|NA|TRBJ1-4
CATAGQGNEKLFF
TGTGCCACCGCGGGACAGGGGAATGAAAAACTGTTTTTT
>NA|TRBV6-1|NA|TRBJ1-4
CASSEQDSVAEKLFF
TGTGCCAGCAGTGAACAAGACAGCGTCGCTGAAAAACTGTTTTTT
>NA|TRBV15|NA|TRBJ1-2
CATSKKTGSYGYTF
TGTGCCACCAGCAAAAAAACAGGGAGCTATGGCTACACCTTC
>TRBD2|TRBV7-2|NA|TRBJ2-1
CASSTSGYNEQFF
TGTGCCAGCAGCACTAGCGGATACAATGAGCAGTTCTTC
>NA|TRBV1|NA|TRBJ2-1
CTSSQAEGTGGNNEQFF
TGCACCAGCAGCCAGGCGGAAGGGACAGGGGGCAACAATGAGCAGTTCTTC
>TRBD1|TRBV28|NA|TRBJ1-5
CASYLGQGNNQPQHF
TGTGCCAGCTATCTCGGACAGGGAAACAATCAGCCCCAGCATTTT
>NA|TRBV12-3/TRBV12-4|NA|TRBJ2-1
CASSPGSYNEQFF
TGTGCCAGCAGCCCAGGGTCCTACAATGAGCAGTTCTTC
>TRBD1|TRBV6-5|NA|TRBJ2-7
CASTPGGDLSYEQYF
TGTGCCAGCACTCCAGGGGGAGACCTCTCCTACGAGCAGTACTTC
>TRBD1|TRBV10-2|once|TRBJ2-5
CASSEGQGGETQYF
TGCGCCAGCAGTGAGGGACAGGGCGGGGAGACCCAGTACTTC
>NA|TRBV29-1|once|TRBJ1-1
CSVLRVTEAFF
TGCAGCGTGCTCAGGGTTACTGAAGCTTTCTTT
>NA|TRBV27|NA|TRBJ2-2
CASSQGGLNTGELFF
TGTGCCAGCAGTCAGGGGGGTTTGAACACCGGGGAGCTGTTTTTT
>NA|TRBV29-1|NA|TRBJ1-5
CSVVFAGERNQPQHF
TGCAGCGTTGTATTTGCGGGGGAAAGGAATCAGCCCCAGCATTTT
>TRBD2|TRBV5-1|NA|TRBJ2-1
CASSLRGVYNEQFF
TGCGCCAGCAGCTTACGGGGGGTGTACAATGAGCAGTTCTTC
>NA|TRBV7-8|NA|TRBJ2-4
CASSQEGLAAKNIQYF
TGTGCCAGCAGCCAGGAGGGGCTAGCGGCCAAAAACATTCAGTACTTC
>TRBD2|TRBV5-5|NA|TRBJ2-4
CASGTRREDIQYF
TGTGCCAGCGGGACTAGGCGGGAAGACATTCAGTACTTC
>NA|TRBV7-8|NA|TRBJ1-2
CASSLGLSGRGGYTF
TGTGCCAGCAGCTTAGGGTTGTCAGGGCGAGGTGGCTACACCTTC
>NA|TRBV7-8|NA|TRBJ2-3
CASSYPPGEATDTQYF
TGTGCCAGCAGCTACCCACCGGGAGAGGCCACAGATACGCAGTATTTT
>TRBD1|TRBV7-9|NA|TRBJ2-7
CASSPGTGDEQYF
TGTGCCAGCAGCCCAGGGACAGGGGACGAGCAGTACTTC
>NA|TRBV19|NA|TRBJ1-4
CASRADFNEKLFF
TGTGCCAGTAGGGCCGATTTTAATGAAAAACTGTTTTTT
>NA|TRBV11-2|NA|TRBJ2-1
CASSLSSGPYNEQFF
TGTGCCAGCAGCTTATCGAGCGGACCCTACAATGAGCAGTTCTTC
>TRBD1|TRBV3-1/TRBV3-2|NA|TRBJ2-2
CASSHVGGHGELFF
TGTGCCAGCAGCCATGTAGGGGGCCACGGGGAGCTGTTTTTT
>NA|TRBV5-1|NA|TRBJ1-2
CASSLDVGAGGGYTF
TGCGCCAGCAGCTTGGACGTAGGGGCGGGGGGCGGCTACACCTTC
>TRBD2|TRBV7-3|NA|TRBJ2-3
CASSLYGGGIADTQYF
TGTGCCAGCAGCTTATACGGCGGGGGGATTGCAGATACGCAGTATTTT
>TRBD1|TRBV7-2|few|TRBJ2-7
CASSLGGTGGYEQYF
TGTGCCAGCAGCTTAGGGGGGACAGGGGGCTACGAGCAGTACTTC
>NA|TRBV5-1|once|TRBJ1-5
CASSLAGDQPQHF
TGCGCCAGCAGCTTGGCCGGGGATCAGCCCCAGCATTTT
>NA|TRBV20-1|NA|TRBJ2-3
CSASVSSLTDTQYF
TGCAGTGCTAGTGTTAGTTCCCTCACAGATACGCAGTATTTT
>NA|TRBV7-8|NA|TRBJ1-1
CASSPSGVRDTEAFF
TGTGCCAGCAGCCCATCGGGGGTTAGAGACACTGAAGCTTTCTTT
>TRBD1|TRBV7-9|NA|TRBJ2-3
CASSRQGTDTQYF
TGTGCCAGCAGCCGACAGGGGACAGATACGCAGTATTTT
>TRBD2|TRBV7-2|NA|TRBJ2-7
CASSPTSGESYEQYF
TGTGCCAGCAGCCCCACAAGCGGGGAGTCGTACGAGCAGTACTTC
>NA|TRBV27|NA|TRBJ1-2
CASSLLGGEDYGYTF
TGTGCCAGCAGTTTATTGGGGGGGGAGGACTATGGCTACACCTTC
>NA|TRBV7-2|NA|TRBJ1-4
CASSFGQTNEKLFF
TGTGCCAGCAGCTTTGGACAGACTAATGAAAAACTGTTTTTT
>NA|TRBV4-1|NA|TRBJ1-5
CASSYRQYSGNQPQHF
TGCGCCAGCAGCTACCGACAGTACTCCGGCAATCAGCCCCAGCATTTT
>NA|TRBV2|NA|TRBJ2-2
CASSLGASGELFF
TGTGCCAGCAGTCTAGGGGCTAGCGGGGAGCTGTTTTTT
>TRBD1|TRBV9|NA|TRBJ2-1
CASSEWDRVGVQFF
TGTGCCAGCAGCGAATGGGACAGGGTAGGTGTGCAGTTCTTC
>TRBD2|TRBV6-6|NA|TRBJ2-5
CASSGLAGGPKTQYF
TGTGCCAGCAGCGGACTAGCGGGGGGGCCAAAGACCCAGTACTTC
>TRBD2|TRBV6-1|few|TRBJ2-3
CASSALAATSTDTQYF
TGTGCCAGCAGTGCTCTAGCGGCCACTAGCACAGATACGCAGTATTTT
>TRBD1|TRBV10-2|NA|TRBJ1-1
CASSGQGINTEAFF
TGCGCCAGCAGCGGACAGGGGATCAACACTGAAGCTTTCTTT